Presented here are 27 T cell receptor beta chains from one specimen sequenced in a study of blood T cell repertoires in COVID-19. TCRdb keeps only in-frame clones here, not all; method: immunoSEQ multiplex PCR. Of approximately 150,000 clones in the sample, more than 75% were seen once. The sample comprised peripheral blood. These receptors were obtained from a woman over 75 with COVID-19, enrolled during active disease.

The chain joins TRBV19 to TRBJ1-5; a weak D match, TRBD1 (5 bases). The CDR3 runs to 13 residues. Trimming stripped 11 bases from V and 3 bases from J, with 14 bases between. Per the germline V gene, CDR1 is LNHDA and CDR2 is SQIVND (reference sequence). CDR3 DNA: TGTGCCGCTGGACCAGGGCTCAATCAGCCCCAGCATTTT. Its protein is CAAGPGLNQPQHF.

The chain carries TRBV11-1 and TRBJ2-1, with a tentative D call TRBD2 (5 bases). The CDR3 length is 14 residues. V lost 5 bases and J 5 bases, leaving 13 bases between the germline ends. CDR1 SGHAT and CDR2 FQDESV come from the germline V gene (reference sequence). Here the CDR3 DNA reads TGTGCCAGCAGCCTCCTCGGGCGGGACAATGAGCAGTTCTTC. Its protein product is CASSLLGRDNEQFF.

V usage is TRBV7-6 and J usage is TRBJ1-6, with D perhaps matching TRBD1 (5 bases). The CDR3 length is 16 residues. Looked up from germline, CDR1 is SGHVS and CDR2 is FNYEAQ. The ends were cut back, 5 bases at V and 7 bases at J, with 18 bases in the middle. CDR3 sequence reads: CASSPNTDSGNSPLHF. The DNA for the CDR3 is TGTGCCAGCAGCCCTAATACTGACAGTGGGAATTCACCCCTCCACTTT.

The chain recombines TRBV11-3 with TRBJ2-1; D may be TRBD2 (7 bases). The V and J ends lost 2 bases and 5 bases respectively, with 13 bases between them. CDR1 is SGHNT, CDR2 YENEEA, per germline. The CDR3 extends over 15 amino acids. CDR3 sequence reads: CASSLSGGTHNEQFF. The CDR3, as DNA: TGTGCCAGCAGCTTATCGGGGGGCACTCACAATGAGCAGTTCTTC.

This clone was seen only a few times. The chain has TRBV25-1 and TRBJ1-2, with D possibly being TRBD1 (5 bases). Germline V gives CDR1 MGHDK, CDR2 SYGVNS. This CDR3 has 16 residues. Trimming pared 5 bases from V and 0 bases from J, leaving 16 bases between. In DNA form, the CDR3 reads TGTGCCAGCAGTCGGGGAGGGGTATCGGCTAACTATGGCTACACCTTC. This translates into CASSRGGVSANYGYTF.

The chain has TRBV9 and TRBJ1-4, with 8 bases that match TRBD1. The trim removed 2 bases at V and 7 bases at J, leaving 7 bases unmatched. The CDR3 has 15 amino acids. Germline V gene data show CDR1 as SGDLS and CDR2 as YYNGEE. CDR3 sequence reads: CASSVGDRMGEKLFF. CDR3 DNA: TGTGCCAGCAGCGTGGGGGACAGGATGGGTGAAAAACTGTTTTTT.

The J gene is TRBJ2-4, the V gene TRBV6-2 or TRBV6-3, with a possible D match to TRBD1 (5 bases). The germline V and J ends were trimmed by 0 bases and 3 bases, with 12 bases remaining between them. The length of the CDR3 is 16 residues. CDR1 and CDR2 from the germline V gene are MNHEY and SVGEGT. Written as DNA, the CDR3 is TGTGCCAGCAGTTACTCAGGCAGGGTTGTCAAAAACATTCAGTACTTC. Encoded protein: CASSYSGRVVKNIQYF.

This chain connects TRBV7-9 to TRBJ2-3; D is unresolved. CDR1 and CDR2 (germline): SEHNR, FQNEAQ (reference sequence). V lost 5 bases and J 0 bases, leaving 9 bases between the germline ends. The CDR3 is 14 residues long. CDR3 sequence reads: CASSPSISTDTQYF. CDR3 DNA: TGTGCCAGCAGCCCGAGCATTAGCACAGATACGCAGTATTTT.

The rearrangement uses TRBV3-1 (or the pseudogene TRBV3-2) and TRBJ1-2; D is unclear. V was shortened by 2 bases and J by 3 bases, with 4 bases between the two germline ends. The CDR3 is 12 amino acids. Germline V lookup: CDR1 LGHDT, CDR2 YNNKEL (reference sequence). In DNA form, the CDR3 reads TGTGCCAGCAGCCAACGGGACTATGGCTACACCTTC. The encoded protein is CASSQRDYGYTF.

The chain has TRBV25-1 and TRBJ2-1; 12 bases line up with TRBD2. V was clipped by 7 bases and J by 7 bases; unmatched bases: 8. The CDR3 runs to 15 residues. The germline V gene has CDR1 MGHDK and CDR2 SYGVNS. The CDR3 nucleotides read TGTGCCAGCAATCTAGCGGGAGGGCCTTATAATGAGCAGTTCTTC. Protein sequence: CASNLAGGPYNEQFF.

In its sample, this clone was seen once. This chain joins TRBV5-4 and TRBJ1-2; the match to TRBD1 covers 9 bases. The CDR3 contains 17 residues. Looked up from germline, CDR1 is SGHNT and CDR2 is YYREEE (reference sequence). Germline trimming cut 3 bases from V and 0 bases from J; bases unmatched to any gene: 9. The CDR3 sequence: CASSYLPGQGPNYGYTF. CDR3 in DNA: TGTGCCAGCAGCTACCTCCCGGGACAGGGACCTAACTATGGCTACACCTTC. Filled out from reference TRBV5-4 and TRBJ1-2, the complete variable domain reads ETGVTQSPTHLIKTRGQQVTLRCSSQSGHNTVSWYQQALGQGPQFIFQYYREEENGRGNFPPRFSGLQFPNYSSELNVNALELDDSALYLCASSYLPGQGPNYGYTFGSGTRLTVV.

This clone was recorded a few times. This rearrangement joins TRBV7-2 to TRBJ2-7; TRBD2 agrees at 7 bases. V shed 1 base, J shed 5 bases, and the junction held 14 bases outside the gene matches. CDR1 is SGHTA and CDR2 is FQGNSA in the germline V gene. The CDR3 consists of 17 residues. Written as DNA, the CDR3 is TGTGCCAGCAGCTTAGTCCGGGCGGGAGTAATGGGACACGAGCAGTACTTC. Amino acid sequence: CASSLVRAGVMGHEQYF.

The rearrangement joins TRBV19 to TRBJ2-5; TRBD1 is a possible D gene (6 bases). CDR3 length equals 15 residues. CDR1 is LNHDA, CDR2 SQIVND, per germline (reference sequence). V lost 3 bases and J 1 base, leaving 12 bases between the germline ends. CDR3 nucleotide sequence: TGTGCCAGTAGTATTGGGGGCGGCGGCCAAGAGACCCAGTACTTC. Protein product: CASSIGGGGQETQYF. The full variable domain, rest sourced from reference TRBV19 and TRBJ2-5, is DGGITQSPKYLFRKEGQNVTLSCEQNLNHDAMYWYRQDPGQGLRLIYYSQIVNDFQKGDIAEGYSVSREKKESFPLTVTSAQKNPTAFYLCASSIGGGGQETQYFGPGTRLLVL.

The chain carries TRBV18 and TRBJ1-5, with 7 bases that match TRBD1. Germline V gene sequence: CDR1 KGHSH, CDR2 LQKENI. The CDR3 spans 14 residues. Trimming removed 6 bases from V and 4 bases from J; junction bases left unmatched: 6. CDR3 sequence reads: CASSGTAKNQPQHF. CDR3 DNA sequence: TGTGCCAGCTCCGGGACAGCGAAGAATCAGCCCCAGCATTTT.

The chain links TRBV7-9 to TRBJ2-7; 9 bases are shared with TRBD1. Germline lookup yields CDR1 SEHNR and CDR2 FQNEAQ (reference sequence). The CDR3 is made up of 15 amino acids. Trimming removed 5 bases from V and 5 bases from J; junction bases left unmatched: 10. The CDR3 DNA reads as TGTGCCAGCAGCCCTCCGTACCGGGACAGGGACGAGCAGTACTTC. Amino acids: CASSPPYRDRDEQYF.

This clone came up a few times. This chain joins TRBV7-3 and TRBJ1-1; TRBD1 is a possible D gene (6 bases). The CDR3 extends over 14 amino acids. Germline values: CDR1 SGHTA, CDR2 FQGTGA. V dropped 2 bases and J dropped 4 bases, with 11 bases sitting between them. The CDR3 nucleotides are TGTGCCAGCAGCTTAGGCAGGGGATCCACTGAAGCTTTCTTT. It yields the protein CASSLGRGSTEAFF.

This clone was observed once. This chain links TRBV7-6 with TRBJ1-1; D gene unclear. CDR3 length: 13 amino acids. Germline loops: CDR1 SGHVS, CDR2 FNYEAQ. The ends were cut back, 2 bases at V and 3 bases at J, with 7 bases in the middle. CDR3 sequence (DNA): TGTGCCAGCAGCTTATCCGGGGACACTGAAGCTTTCTTT. It codes for CASSLSGDTEAFF.

The chain joins TRBV2 to TRBJ1-1; no firm D call. V was shortened by 5 bases and J by 2 bases, with 12 bases between the two germline ends. Per the germline V gene, CDR1 is SNHLY and CDR2 is FYNNEI. The CDR3 is 14 amino acids. The CDR3 protein is CASSNTVRNTEAFF. The CDR3 region has the DNA TGTGCCAGCAGTAATACAGTGCGAAACACTGAAGCTTTCTTT. The full variable domain, rest sourced from reference TRBV2 and TRBJ1-1, is EPEVTQTPSHQVTQMGQEVILRCVPISNHLYFYWYRQILGQKVEFLVSFYNNEISEKSEIFDDQFSVERPDGSNFTLKIRSTKLEDSAMYFCASSNTVRNTEAFFGQGTRLTVV.

The V and J genes are TRBV5-4 and TRBJ2-7; 9 bases align to TRBD2. V lost 2 bases to trimming and J lost 1 base; unmatched junction nucleotides: 4. Germline CDR1 SGHNT, CDR2 YYREEE (reference sequence). The CDR3 contains 15 residues. The DNA of the CDR3 is TGTGCCAGCAGCTTCGGGCTAGCGGGATCCTACGAGCAGTACTTC. It translates to CASSFGLAGSYEQYF.

The chain recombines TRBV25-1 with TRBJ1-2; D is ambiguous. Looked up from germline, CDR1 is MGHDK and CDR2 is SYGVNS. This CDR3 contains 12 residues. V lost 0 bases, J lost 7 bases, and 6 bases lay in between. The CDR3 nucleotides are TGTGCCAGCAGTGAATATAGATCTGGCTACACCTTC. Amino acids: CASSEYRSGYTF.

The V and J genes are TRBV28 and TRBJ1-1; D is undetermined. The V end lost 7 bases, the J end lost 4 bases, and 10 bases lay between the germline ends. Germline-derived CDR1 and CDR2 are MDHEN and SYDVKM. There are 12 residues in the CDR3. This chain's CDR3 is CASTLIGTEAFF. Written as DNA, the CDR3 is TGTGCCAGCACCCTAATCGGCACTGAAGCTTTCTTT.

The V call is TRBV5-6, the J call TRBJ2-7, with 7 positions matching TRBD1. Germline V gene data show CDR1 as SGHDT and CDR2 as YYEEEE. The CDR3 runs 15 residues. J gave up 3 bases and V 4 bases, and 10 bases lay outside the gene matches. DNA for the CDR3: TGTGCCAGCAGCCCGATCACGGGACAGTACTACGAGCAGTACTTC. The encoded protein is CASSPITGQYYEQYF.

This rearrangement joins TRBV18 to TRBJ1-2; D remains unclear. There are 14 residues in the CDR3. V gave up 3 bases and J gave up 1 base, with 9 bases separating them. Germline CDR1 reads KGHSH; CDR2 reads LQKENI. The CDR3 loop is CASSPLEFNYGYTF. The CDR3 DNA follows: TGTGCCAGCTCACCGTTGGAGTTTAACTATGGCTACACCTTC.

The chain carries TRBV14 and TRBJ1-2; possibly TRBD1 for D (6 bases). V gave up 4 bases and J gave up 1 base, with 7 bases separating them. CDR1 SGHDN and CDR2 FVKESK come from the germline V gene. This CDR3 has 13 residues. CDR3 residues: CASSRTVNYGYTF. The DNA of the CDR3 is TGTGCCAGCAGCCGGACAGTTAACTATGGCTACACCTTC. The whole variable domain, remainder taken from reference TRBV14 and TRBJ1-2, is EAGVTQFPSHSVIEKGQTVTLRCDPISGHDNLYWYRRVMGKEIKFLLHFVKESKQDESGMPNNRFLAERTGGTYSTLKVQPAELEDSGVYFCASSRTVNYGYTFGSGTRLTVV.

The chain recombines TRBV2 with TRBJ1-6, with D uncertain. The V end was cut by 2 bases, the J end by 10 bases, with 12 bases between. Germline V gene data show CDR1 as SNHLY and CDR2 as FYNNEI. The CDR3 has 14 residues. This CDR3 is CASSELLFRSPLHF. The CDR3 nucleotides read TGTGCCAGCAGTGAACTCCTGTTCAGATCACCCCTCCACTTT. The whole variable domain, remainder taken from reference TRBV2 and TRBJ1-6, is EPEVTQTPSHQVTQMGQEVILRCVPISNHLYFYWYRQILGQKVEFLVSFYNNEISEKSEIFDDQFSVERPDGSNFTLKIRSTKLEDSAMYFCASSELLFRSPLHFGNGTRLTVT.

The chain's CDR3 is CASSFGSRYETQYF. The CDR3 region has the DNA TGTGCCAGCAGTTTCGGGAGTAGGTACGAGACCCAGTACTTC. This sequence joins TRBV27 and TRBJ2-5; D is possibly TRBD2 (6 bases). Germline V gene sequence: CDR1 MNHEY, CDR2 SMNVEV (reference sequence). Trimming shortened V by 3 bases and J by 5 bases, and 13 bases separated the two germline ends. The CDR3 is 14 amino acids.

The chain links TRBV11-2 to TRBJ2-7; D is possibly TRBD2 (6 bases). Germline-derived CDR1 and CDR2 are SGHAT and FQNNGV. Trimming took off 1 base at V and 0 bases at J, with 16 bases between the two ends. The CDR3 length is 17 residues. The CDR3 nucleotides read TGTGCCAGCAGCTTAGCCGGGAGAGGGGTGTTCTCCTACGAGCAGTACTTC. Residues: CASSLAGRGVFSYEQYF.